The 23 T cell receptor beta chains below all came from one sample that was sequenced in a study of cytomegalovirus exposure and HLA in healthy donors. TCRdb's copy holds only in-frame clones and misses some; the assay was immunoSEQ multiplex PCR. Of tens of thousands of clones in the sample, around 92% were seen once. The sequenced sample was PBMCs. The receptors here all came from a woman younger than 30 in good health and CMV-seronegative.

The rearrangement joins TRBV7-2 to TRBJ2-7, with 14 nucleotides matching TRBD2. The trim removed 5 bases at V and 1 base at J, leaving 4 bases unmatched. CDR1 is SGHTA, CDR2 FQGNSA, per germline. CDR3 length: 16 amino acids. The CDR3 is CASSAGLAGGSYEQYF. Written as DNA, the CDR3 is TGTGCCAGCAGCGCTGGACTAGCGGGGGGATCCTACGAGCAGTACTTC.

This clone was picked up a small number of times. V is TRBV5-1 and J is TRBJ2-3, with 12 bases identical to TRBD2. The CDR3 sequence is 17 residues long. V was clipped by 0 bases and J by 8 bases; unmatched bases: 10. Looked up from germline, CDR1 is SGHRS and CDR2 is YFSETQ. The CDR3 nucleotides are TGCGCCAGCAGCTTGGTGTCTAGCGGGGGGGCCAAAGGTACGCAGTATTTT. This codes for CASSLVSSGGAKGTQYF.

J is TRBJ2-2 and V is TRBV9; D is possibly TRBD2 (6 bases). Germline CDR1 reads SGDLS; CDR2 reads YYNGEE. V was pared by 8 bases and J by 8 bases, with 10 bases between. This CDR3 is 11 amino acids long. The CDR3 nucleotides read TGTGCCAGTCGGAGGGATGGGGAGCTGTTTTTT. This encodes CASRRDGELFF.

A few counts support this clone. This chain links TRBV5-1 with TRBJ1-6; weak D call: TRBD1 (5 bases). The CDR3 runs 15 residues. Trimming took 1 base from V and 10 from J, leaving 15 bases between them. Germline CDR1 SGHRS, CDR2 YFSETQ. The CDR3, as DNA: TGCGCCAGCAGCTTGAATACCGGGGGGACGTCACCCCTCCACTTT. It yields the protein CASSLNTGGTSPLHF.

This clone was seen a few times. The CDR3 region has the DNA TGTGCCAGCAGCCTAGGACAGGGGATGGGCTATGGCTACACCTTC. Residues: CASSLGQGMGYGYTF. This chain joins TRBV7-2 and TRBJ1-2; 9 positions agree with TRBD1. Unmatched junction bases numbered 8, after V lost 5 bases and J lost 4 bases. CDR1 SGHTA and CDR2 FQGNSA come from the germline V gene. The CDR3 is 15 amino acids.

The CDR3 loop reads CASRTYGDEQFF. CDR3 DNA: TGTGCCAGCAGAACCTATGGAGATGAGCAGTTCTTC. The chain carries TRBV6-5 and TRBJ2-1; D unclear. With 6 bases removed from V and 8 bases from J, the gap between germline ends came to 11 bases. Looked up from germline, CDR1 is MNHEY and CDR2 is SVGAGI. This CDR3 is built from 12 residues.

J is TRBJ2-3 and V is TRBV11-2, with D maybe TRBD2 (6 bases). The CDR3 is 16 residues long. Deletions cut 6 bases from V and 0 bases from J, with 16 bases between. Germline-derived CDR1 and CDR2 are SGHAT and FQNNGV. The CDR3 nucleotides are TGTGCCAGCAGTCTCATTCTCCGGGGGAGCACAGATACGCAGTATTTT. Translation gives CASSLILRGSTDTQYF.

The V call is TRBV4-1, the J call TRBJ2-7, with TRBD1 as a possible D gene (5 bases). Germline lookup yields CDR1 MGHRA and CDR2 YSYEKL. V was cut by 2 bases and J by 0 bases, with 17 bases left in between. The CDR3 totals 17 residues. CDR3 sequence (DNA): TGCGCCAGCAGCCAACACCAGGGTGGTGTAAGCTCCTACGAGCAGTACTTC. It translates to CASSQHQGGVSSYEQYF.

This chain uses TRBV5-5 with TRBJ1-1; D might be TRBD1 (6 bases). CDR3 size: 15 residues. V was cut by 4 bases and J by 1 base, with 14 bases left in between. CDR1 is SGHKS and CDR2 is YYEKEE in the germline V gene (reference sequence). CDR3 sequence: CASSTTGRANTEAFF. Here the CDR3 DNA reads TGTGCCAGCAGCACCACAGGGAGAGCGAACACTGAAGCTTTCTTT.

This chain connects TRBV28 to TRBJ1-3; D is unresolved. The CDR3 totals 12 residues. V gave up 5 bases and J gave up 2 bases, with 4 bases separating them. Germline CDR1 and CDR2: MDHEN and SYDVKM. The CDR3 loop reads CASSLTGNTIYF. For the CDR3, the DNA is TGTGCCAGCAGTCTAACTGGAAACACCATATATTTT.

The chain employs TRBV6-5 and TRBJ2-7; 8 bases fit TRBD1. V dropped 10 bases and J dropped 1; count of bases not matched to a gene: 6. This CDR3 spans 13 amino acids. Germline values: CDR1 MNHEY, CDR2 SVGAGI. The CDR3 loop is CAIKNRGSYEQYF. The CDR3 DNA reads TGTGCCATCAAGAACAGGGGGTCCTACGAGCAGTACTTC.

Only a few counts were recorded for this clone. V is TRBV18 and J is TRBJ2-2; 7 bases align to TRBD1. After removal of 3 bases from V and 10 bases from J, the junction contained 14 bases not matched to a gene. Germline loops: CDR1 KGHSH, CDR2 LQKENI. The CDR3 is made up of 16 amino acids. The CDR3 DNA reads as TGTGCCAGCTCACCGGCCGGGACAGCCCTAAGGCCGGAGCTGTTTTTT. Its protein is CASSPAGTALRPELFF. The whole variable domain, remainder taken from reference TRBV18 and TRBJ2-2, is NAGVMQNPRHLVRRRGQEARLRCSPMKGHSHVYWYRQLPEEGLKFMVYLQKENIIDESGMPKERFSAEFPKEGPSILRIQQVVRGDSAAYFCASSPAGTALRPELFFGEGSRLTVL.

The V and J genes are TRBV7-2 and TRBJ2-1; 8 bases are shared with TRBD2. Losses at the gene ends were 5 bases for V and 2 bases for J; bases not matched to a gene: 5. The CDR3 is 15 residues long. CDR1 is SGHTA, CDR2 FQGNSA, per germline. The CDR3 reads CASSLGLGTYNEQFF. The DNA for the CDR3 is TGTGCCAGCAGCCTGGGACTAGGGACCTACAATGAGCAGTTCTTC. Using reference TRBV7-2 and TRBJ2-1 for the parts outside the CDR3, the full variable domain is GAGVSQSPSNKVTEKGKDVELRCDPISGHTALYWYRQSLGQGLEFLIYFQGNSAPDKSGLPSDRFSAERTGGSVSTLTIQRTQQEDSAVYLCASSLGLGTYNEQFFGPGTRLTVL.

V usage is TRBV6-4 and J usage is TRBJ2-3, with a tentative D call TRBD1 (6 bases). Germline CDR1 and CDR2: MRHNA and SNTAGT. The CDR3 has 17 amino acids. V was trimmed by 2 bases and J by 2 bases, leaving 17 bases between them. The CDR3 spells CASSDHFRGAVTDTQYF. The CDR3 DNA follows: TGTGCCAGCAGTGACCATTTCAGGGGAGCGGTCACAGATACGCAGTATTTT.

The genes are TRBV7-2 and TRBJ2-7, with D perhaps matching TRBD2 (7 bases). This CDR3 spans 15 amino acids. CDR1 is SGHTA, CDR2 FQGNSA, per germline. Trimming removed 0 bases at V and 2 bases at J, with 11 bases between. The CDR3 sequence is CASSLAGGTTYEQYF. DNA of the CDR3: TGTGCCAGCAGCTTAGCCGGGGGGACAACCTACGAGCAGTACTTC. The variable domain in full, completed from reference TRBV7-2 and TRBJ2-7, reads GAGVSQSPSNKVTEKGKDVELRCDPISGHTALYWYRQSLGQGLEFLIYFQGNSAPDKSGLPSDRFSAERTGGSVSTLTIQRTQQEDSAVYLCASSLAGGTTYEQYFGPGTRLTVT.

V gene TRBV28 combines with J gene TRBJ1-1; 8 bases align to TRBD1. Unmatched junction bases numbered 5, after V lost 7 bases and J lost 1 base. The CDR3 is 14 residues long. Germline values: CDR1 MDHEN, CDR2 SYDVKM. The CDR3 region is CASTRGTGNTEAFF. The CDR3 DNA is TGTGCCAGCACCCGGGGGACAGGGAACACTGAAGCTTTCTTT. The full variable domain, in which reference TRBV28 and TRBJ1-1 provide the parts outside the CDR3, is DVKVTQSSRYLVKRTGEKVFLECVQDMDHENMFWYRQDPGLGLRLIYFSYDVKMKEKGDIPEGYSVSREKKERFSLILESASTNQTSMYLCASTRGTGNTEAFFGQGTRLTVV.

J is TRBJ1-3 and V is TRBV5-1; D may be TRBD1 (6 bases). The V end was cut by 4 bases, the J end by 7 bases, with 12 bases between. This CDR3 has 13 amino acids. Germline-derived CDR1 and CDR2 are SGHRS and YFSETQ. The CDR3 sequence is CASSEQGRNTIYF. As DNA, the CDR3 is TGCGCCAGCAGCGAACAGGGTCGGAACACCATATATTTT.

This chain joins TRBV7-6 and TRBJ2-3, with D unclear. The CDR3 totals 12 residues. In germline, CDR1 is SGHVS, CDR2 FNYEAQ. The V gene lost 4 bases and the J gene lost 2 bases, with 4 bases spanning the gap. CDR3 coding DNA: TGTGCCAGCAGCTCATTCACAGATACGCAGTATTTT. It encodes CASSSFTDTQYF.

The V call is TRBV19, the J call TRBJ1-2; TRBD1 matches 8 bases. Germline values: CDR1 LNHDA, CDR2 SQIVND (reference sequence). Trimming cost V 5 bases and J 1 base; bases outside gene matches: 18. The CDR3 is 19 residues long. CDR3 sequence reads: CASSPSGYLPGGSNYGYTF. As DNA, the CDR3 is TGTGCCAGTAGTCCCTCCGGGTACCTCCCAGGGGGCAGTAACTATGGCTACACCTTC.

V usage is TRBV12-5 and J usage is TRBJ1-2; 8 nucleotides line up with TRBD1. Per germline, CDR1 LGHNT and CDR2 FRNRAP. The junction had 4 bases not matched to a gene; V was cut back by 6 bases and J by 4 bases. This CDR3 has 13 residues. The CDR3: CASGQTGGYGYTF. The CDR3 DNA follows: TGTGCTAGTGGCCAAACAGGGGGCTATGGCTACACCTTC.

This chain connects TRBV7-6 to TRBJ2-7, with 7 bases fitting TRBD2. V shed 4 bases and J 2 bases; nucleotides not matched to a gene: 8. The V gene's germline CDR1 is SGHVS and CDR2 FNYEAQ. The CDR3 has 15 amino acids. The CDR3 loop reads CASSSEGGRAYEQYF. In DNA, the CDR3 is TGTGCCAGCAGCTCTGAGGGTGGGAGGGCCTACGAGCAGTACTTC.

The V call is TRBV28, the J call TRBJ2-3, with 7 nucleotides matching TRBD1. Looked up from germline, CDR1 is MDHEN and CDR2 is SYDVKM. CDR3 size: 16 residues. Trimming removed 3 bases from V and 3 bases from J; junction bases left unmatched: 9. The CDR3 loop reads CASSFQTGAGTDTQYF. In DNA, the CDR3 is TGTGCCAGCAGTTTTCAAACAGGGGCAGGGACAGATACGCAGTATTTT.

The rearrangement links TRBV5-1 to TRBJ2-3, with 8 bases aligning to TRBD2. Per germline, CDR1 SGHRS and CDR2 YFSETQ. The CDR3 runs 15 residues. Trimming cost V 3 bases and J 3 bases; bases outside gene matches: 6. CDR3 loop: CASSSGRAVTDTQYF. CDR3 in DNA: TGCGCCAGCAGCTCCGGGAGGGCGGTAACAGATACGCAGTATTTT.